This T cell receptor beta chain was identified in a study of T cells after posttransplantation cyclophosphamide. Points from the study as a whole: Later blood repertoires were often dominated by clones from the donor CD8+ memory compartment. Skin or GI-infiltrating T cells shared few TRB sequences with blood.

In its sample, this clone was seen many times. Its antigen is undetermined. Germline CDR1 is MNHEY and CDR2 is SMNVEV (reference sequence). V was clipped by 3 bases and J by 14 bases; unmatched bases: 9. The CDR3 consists of 12 residues. Busulfan-fludarabine conditioning, marrow transplant, and cyclophosphamide on days +3 and +4 were administered. This table comes from immunoSEQ multiplex PCR, and its TCRdb copy is limited to in-frame clones, with some not included. The sample has over 10,000 clones, none seen only once. This clonotype was sampled from a female patient aged 40-50 years who received an allogeneic stem cell transplant from an unrelated donor, was CMV-positive, and had acute GVHD only. These T cells may partly come from the graft donor. This chain joins TRBV27 and TRBJ1-1; 7 bases align to TRBD1. The sequencing here drew on PBMCs, taken after allogeneic stem cell transplant with posttransplant cyclophosphamide. The CDR3 DNA follows: TGTGCCAGCAGTTTGGTCCGGGGACAGATATTCTTT. Amino acid sequence: CASSLVRGQIFF.